This T cell receptor beta chain was sequenced in a study of Ad26.COV2.S vaccination and SARS-CoV-2 variants. For the study at large: Once or twice, 56 days apart, Ad26.COV2.S was delivered intramuscularly. Study-wide results and caveats: Compared with placebo recipients, vaccine recipients had higher spike-specific TCR breadth. Vaccine and placebo groups showed comparable non-spike TCR breadth. Post-vaccination spike-specific CD8+ and CD4+ T cell responses reportedly had substantial breadth.

Treatment meaning: roughly 19 received Ad26.COV2.S at low or high dose, single or two shots; several received placebo; per-sample allocation not given. Collection of samples fell on day 63 after the first vaccine or placebo injection. V was clipped by 6 bases and J by 8 bases, with 13 bases between them. Germline-derived CDR1 and CDR2 are MNHEY and SVGAGI. This CDR3 region has 12 residues. For this clone: Its antigen is undetermined.

Clones were read by immunoSEQ multiplex PCR, and TCRdb kept only the in-frame ones, dropping some. The data hold about 350,000 clones, with approximately 90% observed a single time. The sample here was peripheral blood, taken in a trial of Ad26.COV2.S vaccine versus placebo. The receptor's source is a person between 18 and 65 years old who received the Ad26.COV2.S COVID-19 vaccine or a placebo. V is TRBV6-5 and J is TRBJ1-1; D is perhaps TRBD1 (6 bases). The DNA of the CDR3 is TGTGCCAGCAGCGCGATACAGGGAGAAGCTTTCTTT. Translation gives CASSAIQGEAFF.